The source of this T cell receptor (beta chain) is a study of cytomegalovirus exposure and HLA in healthy donors. Study at large: Researchers previously reported finding fewer than 120 million unique TCR beta sequences from approximately 200 million T cells.

Both 60 Vbeta primers and 13 Jbeta primers went into the PCR. Original processing notes: About 12 million of tens of millions of unique TCR beta chains were shared, per a later count. Assay used: immunoSEQ multiplex PCR; TCRdb lists only in-frame clones, some missing. The V and J calls and clone size were taken over from that table, and D and trimming were inferred from the DNA. The sample comprises 130,000 to 150,000 clones, around four fifths of which are singletons, and around 2% rests with the top ten. Overall study results and limits: TCR beta chain V- and J-gene trimming was linked, in a later analysis, to a missense variant in DCLRE1C.

The sample holds one count of this clone. No antigen is known for it. The CDR3 runs 16 residues. The V gene is TRBV21-1, the J gene TRBJ2-2; TRBD2, the table's D call, lacks a check against the DNA. TRBV21-1 counts as a pseudogene. The TCR sequence derives from a young man in good health and CMV-seronegative. The source material was PBMCs. CDR3: CASTLGRRENTGELFF. The CDR3 bases are TGTGCCAGCACCCTCGGACGGAGGGAAAACACCGGGGAGCTGTTTTTT.